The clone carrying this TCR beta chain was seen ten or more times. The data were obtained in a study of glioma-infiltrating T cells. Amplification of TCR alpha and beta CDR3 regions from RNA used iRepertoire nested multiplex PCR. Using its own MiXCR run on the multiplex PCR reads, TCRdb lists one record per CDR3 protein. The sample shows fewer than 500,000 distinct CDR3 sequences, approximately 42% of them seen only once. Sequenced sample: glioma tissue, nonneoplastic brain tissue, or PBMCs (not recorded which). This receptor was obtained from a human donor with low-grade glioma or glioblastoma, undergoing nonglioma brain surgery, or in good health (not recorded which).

CDR3: CSVRDRNYGYTF. The DNA of the CDR3 is TGCAGTGTCCGGGACAGAAACTATGGCTACACCTTC. This sequence joins TRBV20-1 and TRBJ1-2, with 7 nucleotides matching TRBD1. Germline V lookup: CDR1 DFQATT, CDR2 SNEGSKA (reference sequence). The CDR3 totals 12 residues. J was trimmed by 2 bases and V by 7 bases; bases with no gene match: 4.